This T cell receptor (beta chain) was captured by sequencing in a study of blood T cell repertoires in COVID-19. The table came from immunoSEQ multiplex PCR; TCRdb's copy has only in-frame clones and leaves some out. This sample has over 300,000 clones, with more than 80% found just once. This receptor was obtained from a man between 35 and 55 years old with acute or convalescent COVID-19. Material for sequencing was peripheral blood.

CDR3 sequence: CASSYLLRGNEQFF. The CDR3 nucleotides read TGTGCCAGCAGCTACCTACTCCGGGGCAATGAGCAGTTCTTC. The chain combines TRBV5-5 with TRBJ2-1, with D maybe TRBD2 (5 bases). The CDR3 consists of 14 residues. Trimming stripped 3 bases from V and 6 bases from J, with 13 bases between. Germline CDR1 and CDR2: SGHKS and YYEKEE (reference sequence).